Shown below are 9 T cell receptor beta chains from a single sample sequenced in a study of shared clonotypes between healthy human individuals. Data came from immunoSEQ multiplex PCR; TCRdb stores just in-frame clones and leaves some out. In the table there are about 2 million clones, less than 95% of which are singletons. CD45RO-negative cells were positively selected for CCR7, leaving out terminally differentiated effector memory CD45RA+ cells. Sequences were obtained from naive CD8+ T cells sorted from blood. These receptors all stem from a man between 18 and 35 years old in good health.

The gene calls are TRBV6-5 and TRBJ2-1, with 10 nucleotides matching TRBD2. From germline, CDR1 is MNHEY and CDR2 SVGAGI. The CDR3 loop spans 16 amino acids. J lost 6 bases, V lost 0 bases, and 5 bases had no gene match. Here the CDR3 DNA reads TGTGCCAGCAGTTACTCGAGCGGGAGGGCCCTCAATGAGCAGTTCTTC. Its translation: CASSYSSGRALNEQFF.

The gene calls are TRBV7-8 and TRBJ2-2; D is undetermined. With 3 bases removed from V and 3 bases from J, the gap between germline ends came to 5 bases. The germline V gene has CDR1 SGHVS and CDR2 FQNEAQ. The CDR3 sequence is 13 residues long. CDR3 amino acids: CASSFEYTGELFF. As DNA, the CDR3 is TGTGCCAGCAGCTTTGAATACACCGGGGAGCTGTTTTTT.

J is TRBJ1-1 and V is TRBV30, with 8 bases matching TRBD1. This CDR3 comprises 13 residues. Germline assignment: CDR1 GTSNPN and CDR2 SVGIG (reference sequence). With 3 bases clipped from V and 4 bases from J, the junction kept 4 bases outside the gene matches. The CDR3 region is CAWSFTGGTEAFF. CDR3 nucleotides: TGTGCCTGGAGCTTTACAGGGGGCACTGAAGCTTTCTTT.

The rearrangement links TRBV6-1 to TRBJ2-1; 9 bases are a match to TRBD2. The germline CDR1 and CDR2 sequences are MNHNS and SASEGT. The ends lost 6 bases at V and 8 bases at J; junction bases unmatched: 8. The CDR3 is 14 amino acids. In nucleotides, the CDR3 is TGTGCCAGCAGAGAGCGGGAGGCCCAGGATGAGCAGTTCTTC. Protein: CASREREAQDEQFF.

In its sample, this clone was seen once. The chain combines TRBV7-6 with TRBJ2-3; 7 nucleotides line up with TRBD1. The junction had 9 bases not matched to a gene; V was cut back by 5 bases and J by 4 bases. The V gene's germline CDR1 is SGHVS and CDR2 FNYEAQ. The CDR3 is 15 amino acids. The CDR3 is CASSPNVGTADTQYF. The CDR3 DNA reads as TGTGCCAGCAGCCCGAATGTAGGGACAGCAGATACGCAGTATTTT.

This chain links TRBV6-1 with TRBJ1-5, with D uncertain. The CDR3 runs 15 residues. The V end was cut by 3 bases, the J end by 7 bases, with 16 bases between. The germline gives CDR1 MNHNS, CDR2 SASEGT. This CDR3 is CASSESVMGKQPQHF. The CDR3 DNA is TGTGCCAGCAGTGAGTCAGTAATGGGGAAACAGCCCCAGCATTTT.

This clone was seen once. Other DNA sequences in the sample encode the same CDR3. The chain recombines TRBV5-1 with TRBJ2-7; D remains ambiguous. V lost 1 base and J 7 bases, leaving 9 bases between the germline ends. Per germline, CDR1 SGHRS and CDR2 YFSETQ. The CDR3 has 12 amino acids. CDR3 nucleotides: TGCGCCAGCAGCTTGAACAGTTGGGAGCAGTACTTC. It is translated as CASSLNSWEQYF.

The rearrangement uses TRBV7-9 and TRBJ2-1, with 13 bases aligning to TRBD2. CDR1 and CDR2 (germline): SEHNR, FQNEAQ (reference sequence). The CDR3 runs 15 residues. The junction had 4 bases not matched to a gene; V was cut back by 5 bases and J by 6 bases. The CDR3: CASSRGLAGFNEQFF. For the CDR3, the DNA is TGTGCCAGCAGCCGGGGACTAGCGGGGTTCAATGAGCAGTTCTTC.

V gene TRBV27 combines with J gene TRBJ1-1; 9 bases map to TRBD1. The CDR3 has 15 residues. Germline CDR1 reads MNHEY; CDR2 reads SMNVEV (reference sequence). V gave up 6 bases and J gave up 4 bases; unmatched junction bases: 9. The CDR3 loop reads CASREYPTGGTEAFF. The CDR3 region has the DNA TGTGCCAGCAGGGAATATCCGACAGGGGGCACTGAAGCTTTCTTT.